This TCR beta chain was documented in a study of control samples from healthy donors and cancer patients (dated by TCRdb to about 2020). Library prep was done by the immunoSEQ multiplex PCR assay. TCRdb provides this immuneACCESS table in a form limited to in-frame rearrangements. Some clones are lacking; in checked studies, under half of them reflect an unresolved V gene, and why the rest are absent is not known. The sample table records about 82,000 clones; about 93% of these occur just once. 4.8% of the sample comes from the top ten. Comments on this clone: No antigen is known for it. No base quality information exists; no much larger clone differs at one position.

The germline V gene encodes CDR1 LGHDT and CDR2 YNNKEL (reference sequence). Reading from cysteine to phenylalanine, the CDR3 counts 15 amino acids. The kept DNA is CDR3 alone, 45 bases in frame from the first base. V gives up 8 bases and J gives up 2 bases, and the segment between their germline ends measures 16 bases. This sequence was found in a woman between 18 and 29 years old in good health. The sequencing input was blood. Here the chain combines TRBV3-1 (or the pseudogene TRBV3-2) and TRBJ1-3; no confident D gene assignment can be made. CDR3 protein: CASARTRTPGNTIYF. Read as DNA, the sequence is TGTGCCAGCGCCCGAACAAGAACGCCTGGAAACACCATATATTTT.